This TCR beta chain was observed in a study of beta chain features in type 1 diabetes. The entirety of the isolated RNA underwent reverse transcription, so expressed TCRB transcripts were sequenced. Deep immunoSEQ sequencing covered naive, central memory and regulatory T cell samples. TCRdb keeps only in-frame clones here, not all; method: immunoSEQ multiplex PCR. This table holds under 900,000 clones, about 17% found once. This clone was recorded a few times. With V trimmed by 6 bases and J by 0 bases, 4 bases remained unmatched. This CDR3 is 14 amino acids long. Looked up from germline, CDR1 is LNHDA and CDR2 is SQIVND (reference sequence).

Sequencing was carried out using naive CD4+ T cells from blood. The chain recombines TRBV19 with TRBJ1-1, with TRBD1 matching 7 bases. The receptor was isolated from a woman aged 18-30 years in good health. The CDR3 spells CASRTTGMNTEAFF. DNA of the CDR3: TGTGCCAGTAGGACGACAGGGATGAACACTGAAGCTTTCTTT.